This is a list of T cell receptor beta chains from one sample in a study of monozygotic twins with inflammatory bowel disease. TCRdb reanalyzed the 5' RACE reads, giving one entry per CDR3 protein sequence and no DNA. This table lists 350,000 to 550,000 distinct CDR3 sequences. What was sequenced was blood. Receptor source: a human donor with ulcerative colitis or Crohn's disease, or a healthy co-twin of an affected twin (not recorded which). Both conserved end residues are part of each CDR3.

V	J	length	CDR3
TRBV7-9	TRBJ1-1	14	CASSSLRGPFEAFF
TRBV7-9	TRBJ1-4	16	CASSSRGDSFNEKLFF
TRBV12-3/TRBV12-4	TRBJ2-2	15	CASKSQGANTGELFF
TRBV7-8	TRBJ2-7	16	CASSQGLAGSAYEQYF
TRBV7-2	TRBJ1-2	15	CASSLVSGQDDGYTF
TRBV28	TRBJ2-5	12	CASRTMGETQYF
TRBV4-3	TRBJ2-7	16	CASSQYGTGAENEQYF
TRBV4-2	TRBJ1-2	14	CASSQGGRDSGYTF
TRBV5-1	TRBJ2-2	14	CASSTSSNTGELFF
TRBV27	TRBJ1-1	15	CASSWEGVRNTEAFF
TRBV20-1	TRBJ2-7	15	CSARDLGDPHYEQYF
TRBV4-3	TRBJ1-3	13	CASSPGLQNTIYF
TRBV7-3	TRBJ2-7	13	CASSLRPDSEQYF
TRBV5-1	TRBJ2-2	16	CASSSWTSGGTGELFF
TRBV10-3	TRBJ1-3	15	CAISESEMIGNTIYF
TRBV7-6	TRBJ1-3	13	CASSPVTGNTIYF
TRBV20-1	TRBJ2-2	16	CSARDSGTGNTGELFF
TRBV11-1	TRBJ2-1	12	CASTSNGHEQFF
TRBV11-2	TRBJ1-3	14	CASSLTAIGNTIYF
TRBV12-3/TRBV12-4	TRBJ2-1	15	CASSFGQGGSIEQFF
TRBV2	TRBJ1-1	15	CASSFPTGPNTEAFF
TRBV30	TRBJ2-3	15	CAWSPTSRLTDTQYF
TRBV5-1	TRBJ1-1	14	CASRHGAPNTEAFF
TRBV18	TRBJ2-3	17	CASSPIRLAGGTDTQYF
TRBV28	TRBJ2-7	14	CASTTGGVTYEQYF
TRBV19	TRBJ1-6	15	CASSEQGARNSPLHF
TRBV5-1	TRBJ1-2	13	CASSTGLSYGYTF
TRBV19	TRBJ1-2	14	CASSIGGPNYGYTF
TRBV15	TRBJ2-7	17	CATSIVGGGLAVYEQYF
TRBV27	TRBJ2-6	15	CASSAGFSGANVLTF
TRBV6-2/TRBV6-3	TRBJ2-7	17	CASSPVFSGRGSGEQYF
TRBV19	TRBJ1-2	14	CASSPPDGPKGYTF
TRBV5-1	TRBJ2-7	13	CASTDRGSYEQYF
TRBV9	TRBJ1-1	14	CASSNPGTNTEAFF
TRBV5-1	TRBJ1-2	13	CASSPDTNYGYTF
TRBV19	TRBJ1-2	15	CASSIALLEYPGYTF
TRBV10-3	TRBJ2-1	18	CAISEDSAAPTSYNEQFF
TRBV5-1	TRBJ2-3	16	CASSLEQGVVSDTQYF
TRBV12-3/TRBV12-4	TRBJ1-3	14	CASSYSGGENTIYF
TRBV20-1	TRBJ2-5	14	CSARAGTGPGTQYF
TRBV5-1	TRBJ2-2	16	CASSELTGTNTGELFF
TRBV5-1	TRBJ2-1	14	CASHFSPGVNEQFF
TRBV5-6	TRBJ1-2	12	CASSSLGAGSTF
TRBV4-3	TRBJ2-7	14	CASSQERELGEQYF
TRBV5-1	TRBJ2-3	13	CASSPEIVGTQYF
TRBV27	TRBJ2-3	15	CASCRQGPFPDTQYF
TRBV7-3	TRBJ2-1	14	CASSVGTSGNEQFF
TRBV5-4	TRBJ1-4	15	CASSLDPPGQEKLFF
TRBV5-6	TRBJ1-2	15	CASSLAGSTGYGYTF
TRBV5-1	TRBJ2-4	15	CASTLGTGAKNIQYF
TRBV14	TRBJ2-1	16	CASSQAWFSSYNEQFF
TRBV19	TRBJ2-6	16	CASSADRGPGANVLTF